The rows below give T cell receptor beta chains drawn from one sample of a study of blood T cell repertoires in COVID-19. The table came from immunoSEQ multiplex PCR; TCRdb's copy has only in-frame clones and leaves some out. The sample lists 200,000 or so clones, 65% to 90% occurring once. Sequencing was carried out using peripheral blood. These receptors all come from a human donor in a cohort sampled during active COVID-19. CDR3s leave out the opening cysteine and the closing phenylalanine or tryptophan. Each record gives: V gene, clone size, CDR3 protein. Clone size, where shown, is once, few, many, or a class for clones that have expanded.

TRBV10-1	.	ASRGGPNTEAF
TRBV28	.	ASSYGLAGPYNEQF
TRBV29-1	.	SAQTGTSGLELY
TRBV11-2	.	ASGRGAVTEAF
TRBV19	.	ASSVSSGRALQF
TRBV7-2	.	ASGGGLQETQY
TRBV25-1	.	ASSEAGNNQPQH
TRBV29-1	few	SVTGGVAKNIQY
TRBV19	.	ASKASGRGTDTQY
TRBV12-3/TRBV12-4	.	ASSLTGPEKLF
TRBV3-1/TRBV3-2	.	ASSPRQGAYEQY
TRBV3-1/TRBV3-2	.	ASSRTSGRGNYEQY
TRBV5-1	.	ASSLRQGTAYGYT
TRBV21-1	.	ASSKDAVFRDYGYT
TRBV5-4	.	ASSADRAENTIY
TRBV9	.	ASSVMAGSTDTQY
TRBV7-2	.	ASSLGTGAGYNEQF
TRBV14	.	ASSQDFSGLAPIPTGELF
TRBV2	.	ASRPGPYNEQF
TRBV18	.	ASSELAAGTDTQY
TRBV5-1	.	ASSLVGGGAF
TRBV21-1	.	ASSKARMEGKEDGYT
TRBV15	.	ATSRDQGLHQPQH
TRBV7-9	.	ASSFWAQPPYEQY
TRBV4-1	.	ASSQDNSGAPYNEQF
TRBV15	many	ATSPSRGTGANVLT
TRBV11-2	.	ASSSRGGGGRKETQY
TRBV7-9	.	ASSLDGLAGGYEQY
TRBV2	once	ASTLRPQGEQF
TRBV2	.	ASSESAGYGTQY
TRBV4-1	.	ASSQVGTGVEKLF
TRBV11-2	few	ASSRGLASYEQY
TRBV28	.	ASRFAGAYSNQPQH
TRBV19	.	ASKRGQGTDTQY
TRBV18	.	ASSPRGGIYTDTQY
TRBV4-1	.	ASSPMPSQGAWGTEAF
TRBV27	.	ASSPSPMNTEAF
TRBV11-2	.	ASSPSIGGPGWSEKLF
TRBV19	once	ASSLAGGTAGNTIY
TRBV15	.	ATRSGRAWDEQF
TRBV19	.	ASSTWTGQETQY
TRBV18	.	ASSPPAQGAGKTQY
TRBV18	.	ASSRDRMNTEAF
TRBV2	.	ASSQGASGQGSYNEQF
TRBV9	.	ASSASIAARDEQY
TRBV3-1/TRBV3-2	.	ASSHFGGKTQY
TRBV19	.	ASIDARGLNTEAF
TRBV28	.	ASSPDRDYGGYT
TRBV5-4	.	ASSSLAGGPFEQY
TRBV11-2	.	ASSISGRGYEQF
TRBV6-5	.	ASSSVYGYT
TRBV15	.	ATSSYGGRTTDTQY
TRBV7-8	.	ASSLGLRRQETQY
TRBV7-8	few	ASHRGSNSGANVLT
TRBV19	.	ASSTSDRWEKLF
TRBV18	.	ASSPAGAGTDTQY
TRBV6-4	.	ASSIDISYNEQF
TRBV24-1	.	ATGRGGYNEQF
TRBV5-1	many	ASSNAAYTDTQY
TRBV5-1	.	ASSLEPGSSYNEQF